These 20 T cell receptor beta chains originate from one sample sequenced in a study of T-cell reconstitution after alpha-beta-depleted transplantation in children. Unique molecular identifiers were incorporated when the TCRbeta library was constructed. TCRdb reprocessed the PCR reads with MiXCR, giving one entry per CDR3 protein. The sample holds about 540,000 distinct CDR3 sequences; about 18% are singletons and the top ten take 2.5% to 3.5%. The input for sequencing was PBMCs from the stem cell graft donor, taken from the stem cell graft. Source of these receptors: a human donor who donated a stem cell graft to a child with acute lymphoblastic leukemia.

The chain carries TRBV7-8 and TRBJ2-7; 7 bases match TRBD2. The CDR3 is made up of 14 amino acids. V was pared by 4 bases and J by 5 bases, with 8 bases of the junction left unmatched. The germline CDR1 and CDR2 sequences are SGHVS and FQNEAQ. The CDR3 coding sequence is TGTGCCAGCAGCTCCGTGGTGGGACTACACGAGCAGTACTTC. Translating it yields CASSSVVGLHEQYF.

The rearrangement uses TRBV6-1 and TRBJ1-1, with 8 bases fitting TRBD1. Trimming cost V 6 bases and J 6 bases; bases outside gene matches: 6. The germline V gene has CDR1 MNHNS and CDR2 SASEGT. The CDR3 sequence is 13 residues long. CDR3 in amino acids: CASRHRGISEAFF. The CDR3 DNA reads as TGTGCCAGCAGGCACAGGGGGATATCTGAAGCTTTCTTT.

The CDR3 DNA follows: TGTGCCAGCAGTTTCCTAGCGGGAGCCTATACGCAGTATTTT. Translation: CASSFLAGAYTQYF. The chain combines TRBV12-3 or TRBV12-4 with TRBJ2-3, with TRBD2 matching 10 bases. The junction had 4 bases not matched to a gene; V was cut back by 3 bases and J by 7 bases. The CDR3 has 14 amino acids.

This clonotype has only a few counts. The genes are TRBV3-1 and TRBJ2-7; the match to TRBD2 covers 13 bases. J gave up 7 bases and V 6 bases, and 6 bases lay outside the gene matches. Per the germline V gene, CDR1 is LGHDT and CDR2 is YNNKEL (reference sequence). The CDR3 has 14 residues. The CDR3 nucleotides are TGTGCCAGCAGAGGACTAGCGGGAGCGAGAGAGCAGTACTTC. Translated, it gives CASRGLAGAREQYF.

The chain couples TRBV27 to TRBJ2-3; maybe TRBD2 (6 bases). V was clipped by 5 bases and J by 7 bases, with 16 bases between them. The CDR3 runs to 14 residues. From germline, CDR1 is MNHEY and CDR2 SMNVEV (reference sequence). The CDR3 region is CASSTNGGGNTQYF. The CDR3 DNA sequence: TGTGCCAGCAGTACAAACGGGGGAGGAAATACGCAGTATTTT.

The V gene is TRBV20-1, the J gene TRBJ2-7; D might be TRBD1 (6 bases). Germline assignment: CDR1 DFQATT and CDR2 SNEGSKA (reference sequence). CDR3 length: 15 amino acids. Trimming cost V 5 bases and J 2 bases, with 19 bases left between them. CDR3 sequence (DNA): TGCAGTGCTTCCGCAGTCAGGGGATCCCCCTACGAGCAGTACTTC. Protein sequence: CSASAVRGSPYEQYF.

This clonotype occurred a few times. V usage is TRBV2 and J usage is TRBJ2-1; D not certain. Germline CDR1 reads SNHLY; CDR2 reads FYNNEI. This CDR3 has 11 amino acids. V was pared by 6 bases and J by 7 bases, with 7 bases between. DNA of the CDR3: TGTGCCAGCAGGGTTATGAATGAGCAGTTCTTC. Encoded protein: CASRVMNEQFF.

The DNA of the CDR3 is TGTGCCATCGCTAGCGGGAATTCCTACGAGCAGTACTTC. Protein product: CAIASGNSYEQYF. The V and J genes are TRBV10-3 and TRBJ2-7, with TRBD2 identical over 9 bases. V lost 8 bases and J lost 1; bases outside the gene matches: 3. CDR3 length equals 13 residues. Germline V CDR1 and CDR2: ENHRY, SYGVKD.

The table lists this clonotype with a few counts. The CDR3 region is CASSQSTGHFYEQYF. CDR3 nucleotide sequence: TGTGCCAGCAGCCAAAGCACAGGGCACTTCTACGAGCAGTACTTC. The V gene is TRBV7-9, the J gene TRBJ2-7, with D perhaps matching TRBD1 (6 bases). Germline assignment: CDR1 SEHNR and CDR2 FQNEAQ (reference sequence). V lost 5 bases and J lost 3, with 17 bases in between. CDR3 length: 15 amino acids. Full variable domain (outside the CDR3, taken from reference TRBV7-9 and TRBJ2-7): DTGVSQNPRHKITKRGQNVTFRCDPISEHNRLYWYRQTLGQGPEFLTYFQNEAQLEKSRLLSDRFSAERPKGSFSTLEIQRTEQGDSAMYLCASSQSTGHFYEQYFGPGTRLTVT.

The V and J genes are TRBV19 and TRBJ1-2; D gene uncertain. The CDR3 has 12 amino acids. The V end lost 6 bases, the J end lost 5 bases, and 10 bases lay between the germline ends. Looked up from germline, CDR1 is LNHDA and CDR2 is SQIVND (reference sequence). CDR3 protein: CASSFGNYGYTF. The CDR3 DNA reads as TGTGCCAGTAGCTTTGGCAATTATGGCTACACCTTC.

The sample holds a few counts of this clonotype. V gene TRBV11-2 combines with J gene TRBJ1-3; D unresolved. Germline V gene sequence: CDR1 SGHAT, CDR2 FQNNGV. CDR3 length: 15 amino acids. The V gene lost 2 bases and the J gene lost 2 bases, with 10 bases spanning the gap. The DNA of the CDR3 is TGTGCCAGCAGCTTATTTGGGATAACTGGAAACACCATATATTTT. Encoded protein: CASSLFGITGNTIYF.

The chain couples TRBV6-2 or TRBV6-3 to TRBJ2-1; 10 bases align to TRBD2. The CDR3 covers 15 residues. Germline V gene lookup returns CDR1 MNHEY and CDR2 SVGEGT. Trimming removed 5 bases from V and 3 bases from J; junction bases left unmatched: 4. For the CDR3, the DNA is TGTGCCAGCAGTAACCGACTAGCGGGCTACAATGAGCAGTTCTTC. Translating gives CASSNRLAGYNEQFF.

The J gene is TRBJ2-2, the V gene TRBV20-1, with 7 bases that match TRBD2. CDR3 length: 15 amino acids. CDR1 DFQATT and CDR2 SNEGSKA come from the germline V gene (reference sequence). In DNA form, the CDR3 reads TGCAGATCGGAAAGACTAGCAGAAAACACCGGGGAGCTGTTTTTT. This translates into CRSERLAENTGELFF.

This chain uses TRBV2 with TRBJ2-5; D is undetermined. Trimming shortened V by 9 bases and J by 3 bases, and 23 bases separated the two germline ends. The CDR3 runs to 16 residues. The germline V gene has CDR1 SNHLY and CDR2 FYNNEI. The CDR3 is CARTSMRGMPKETQYF. The CDR3, as DNA: TGTGCCAGGACCAGTATGCGAGGCATGCCAAAAGAGACCCAGTACTTC.

Written as DNA, the CDR3 is TGCGCCAGCAGTGGTCTTGGGGTGGGTAGAAACACTGAAGCTTTCTTT. It yields the protein CASSGLGVGRNTEAFF. The genes are TRBV10-2 and TRBJ1-1; D not resolved. The germline V and J ends were trimmed by 4 bases and 2 bases, with 17 bases remaining between them. The CDR3 spans 16 residues. Germline V gene data show CDR1 as WSHSY and CDR2 as SAAADI.

This clonotype was counted at least ten times. J is TRBJ2-2 and V is TRBV5-1; 8 bases are shared with TRBD1. The V gene's germline CDR1 is SGHRS and CDR2 YFSETQ. This CDR3 spans 16 amino acids. V lost 4 bases, J lost 0 bases, and 5 bases stayed unmatched. CDR3 sequence (DNA): TGCGCCAGCAGCCCCGGACAGGGCGCGAACACCGGGGAGCTGTTTTTT. Translation gives CASSPGQGANTGELFF. The entire variable domain, with the rest obtained from reference TRBV5-1 and TRBJ2-2, is as follows: KAGVTQTPRYLIKTRGQQVTLSCSPISGHRSVSWYQQTPGQGLQFLFEYFSETQRNKGNFPGRFSGRQFSNSRSEMNVSTLELGDSALYLCASSPGQGANTGELFFGEGSRLTVL.

The chain joins TRBV5-6 to TRBJ2-1, with 9 nucleotides matching TRBD1. This CDR3 is built from 14 residues. Germline-derived CDR1 and CDR2 are SGHDT and YYEEEE. The V segment lost 4 bases and the J segment 2 bases; nucleotides outside the gene matches: 1. In DNA form, the CDR3 reads TGTGCCAGCAGCCGGGACAGGGCCTACAATGAGCAGTTCTTC. As protein: CASSRDRAYNEQFF.

The chain combines TRBV19 with TRBJ1-1; 8 positions agree with TRBD1. Trimming removed 5 bases from V and 4 bases from J; junction bases left unmatched: 9. CDR1 is LNHDA and CDR2 is SQIVND in the germline V gene (reference sequence). The CDR3 runs 15 residues. CDR3 protein: CASSPRTGRSTEAFF. CDR3 DNA: TGTGCCAGTAGTCCGAGGACAGGGAGGAGCACTGAAGCTTTCTTT.

The CDR3 spells CASSPGTASQETQYF. In DNA, the CDR3 is TGTGCCAGCAGTCCCGGGACAGCCTCCCAAGAGACCCAGTACTTC. The gene calls are TRBV6-4 and TRBJ2-5; 7 positions match TRBD1. The CDR3 has 15 amino acids. The germline gives CDR1 MRHNA, CDR2 SNTAGT. Losses at the gene ends were 5 bases for V and 1 base for J; bases not matched to a gene: 7.

This clonotype was counted a few times. The chain joins TRBV11-1 to TRBJ1-4; no definite D call. The CDR3 length is 18 residues. CDR1 is SGHAT, CDR2 FQDESV, per germline (reference sequence). V was trimmed by 1 base and J by 6 bases, leaving 21 bases between them. The CDR3 region is CASSLGLGNRLNYEKLFF. CDR3 nucleotides: TGTGCCAGCAGCTTAGGTCTCGGTAACCGTTTAAATTATGAAAAACTGTTTTTT.